What follows is one T cell receptor beta chain and its context. Its antigen remains unidentified. The CDR3 sequence is 12 residues long. Losses at the gene ends were 7 bases for V and 4 bases for J; bases not matched to a gene: 4. The V gene's germline CDR1 is SQVTM and CDR2 ANQGSEA. Clones were read by immunoSEQ multiplex PCR, and TCRdb kept only the in-frame ones, dropping some. Counted here are tens of thousands of clones, roughly nine tenths occurring once; the ten biggest clones make up less than 25%. The sample is drawn from a study of PD-1 blockade in classical Hodgkin lymphoma. On the study more broadly: The study gave patients nivolumab 3 mg/kg intravenously every 2 weeks. Broader study findings: A reduction in baseline TCR diversity was reportedly seen in newly diagnosed patients relative to healthy donors.

Exposure to brentuximab vedotin varied, and each patient had relapsed following autologous stem cell transplantation. Progressive disease, partial response or complete response was each patient's best response. The source was peripheral blood mononuclear cells (PBMCs), collected at baseline. This chain connects TRBV29-1 to TRBJ2-1; 7 bases are a match to TRBD1. The receptor's source is a human donor with classical Hodgkin lymphoma. CDR3 amino acids: CSALRGYNEQFF. The CDR3 DNA is TGCAGCGCCCTCAGGGGGTACAATGAGCAGTTCTTC.